These 26 T cell receptor beta chains came from one sample sequenced in a study of shared clonotypes between healthy human individuals. Assay used: immunoSEQ multiplex PCR; TCRdb lists only in-frame clones, some missing. Among 1,500,000 or so clones listed, around 97% were seen once. Sequenced: naive CD4+ T cells sorted from blood. Described subset: CD45RA+ positively selected. These receptors were collected from a young man in good health.

CDR3 nucleotide sequence: TGTGCCAGCAGCTTAGACGGAGGGGACACTGAAGCTTTCTTT. Translating gives CASSLDGGDTEAFF. The V call is TRBV11-2, the J call TRBJ1-1, with D perhaps matching TRBD1 (5 bases). The CDR3 runs to 14 residues. V lost 0 bases and J lost 3, with 8 bases in between. The germline V gene encodes CDR1 SGHAT and CDR2 FQNNGV.

In the case of this clone: The same CDR3 arises from other DNA sequences in this sample as well. This rearrangement joins TRBV5-1 to TRBJ2-3; D remains unclear. V was trimmed by 2 bases and J by 2 bases, leaving 3 bases between them. The germline V gene has CDR1 SGHRS and CDR2 YFSETQ. CDR3 length equals 12 residues. The DNA for the CDR3 is TGCGCCAGCAGCTTAGACACAGATACGCAGTATTTT. Its translation: CASSLDTDTQYF.

This clone is a singleton in its sample. V usage is TRBV7-9 and J usage is TRBJ2-7; 8 nucleotides agree with TRBD1. V shed 5 bases, J shed 6 bases, and the junction held 6 bases outside the gene matches. This CDR3 spans 13 amino acids. Germline assignment: CDR1 SEHNR and CDR2 FQNEAQ (reference sequence). The CDR3 spells CASSLRQGLEQYF. The CDR3, as DNA: TGTGCCAGCAGCCTCCGACAGGGGCTCGAGCAGTACTTC.

This clone occurred once. This sequence joins TRBV6-5 and TRBJ2-7; TRBD1 might be the D (6 bases). Germline values: CDR1 MNHEY, CDR2 SVGAGI. The CDR3 runs to 14 residues. Trimming took off 4 bases at V and 2 bases at J, with 12 bases between the two ends. The CDR3: CASSLRTETYEQYF. Written as DNA, the CDR3 is TGTGCCAGCAGTTTGAGGACAGAAACCTACGAGCAGTACTTC.

This chain links TRBV5-6 with TRBJ1-2, with D possibly TRBD1 on 6 matching bases. The CDR3 consists of 16 residues. In germline, CDR1 is SGHDT, CDR2 YYEEEE. The V end lost 1 base, the J end lost 2 bases, and 15 bases lay between the germline ends. CDR3 DNA sequence: TGTGCCAGCAGCTTGAAGTTTGGGCAGGGGAACTATGGCTACACCTTC. It translates to CASSLKFGQGNYGYTF.

The V gene is TRBV18, the J gene TRBJ2-2, with TRBD2 matching 8 bases. V trimming: 3 bases; J trimming: 0 bases; junction bases outside the gene matches: 3. This CDR3 has 16 residues. Germline V lookup: CDR1 KGHSH, CDR2 LQKENI. The CDR3 reads CASSPVAGSNTGELFF. In nucleotides, the CDR3 is TGTGCCAGCTCACCGGTAGCGGGGTCGAACACCGGGGAGCTGTTTTTT.

Note on this clone: Other DNA sequences of this sample code for an identical CDR3. This rearrangement joins TRBV20-1 to TRBJ2-7; D is unclear. The ends were cut back, 6 bases at V and 0 bases at J, with 6 bases in the middle. There are 11 residues in the CDR3. Germline V CDR1 and CDR2: DFQATT, SNEGSKA (reference sequence). The CDR3 protein is CSATPSYEQYF. The CDR3 nucleotides are TGCAGTGCCACTCCCTCCTACGAGCAGTACTTC.

CDR3 sequence (DNA): TGTGCCAGCAGTTACTCGAAGTGGGGCGAGACCCAGTACTTC. It yields the protein CASSYSKWGETQYF. This chain connects TRBV6-5 to TRBJ2-5, with D maybe TRBD1 (5 bases). CDR1 MNHEY and CDR2 SVGAGI come from the germline V gene. The CDR3 totals 14 residues. The V end was cut by 0 bases, the J end by 5 bases, with 10 bases between.

As DNA, the CDR3 is TGCGCCAGCAGCCTCAGACAGGGTAACAATGAGCAGTTCTTC. Its translation is CASSLRQGNNEQFF. This chain uses TRBV5-1 with TRBJ2-1; 7 positions match TRBD1. The germline CDR1 and CDR2 sequences are SGHRS and YFSETQ. J gave up 5 bases and V 4 bases, and 6 bases lay outside the gene matches. This CDR3 has 14 amino acids.

The rearrangement joins TRBV16 to TRBJ2-7; no clear D. This CDR3 contains 15 residues. V lost 4 bases and J lost 4, with 17 bases in between. The germline V gene has CDR1 KGHSY and CDR2 FQNENV. CDR3 coding DNA: TGTGCCAGCAGCCTATGGCTCGGTGAAGGGTACGAGCAGTACTTC. It yields the protein CASSLWLGEGYEQYF.

The CDR3 DNA reads TGTGCCAGCAGTTCCGGGACACAGAGGTACAATGAGCAGTTCTTC. It specifies CASSSGTQRYNEQFF. The V and J genes are TRBV7-9 and TRBJ2-1; a possible D gene is TRBD1 (6 bases). The germline V gene encodes CDR1 SEHNR and CDR2 FQNEAQ (reference sequence). The CDR3 loop spans 15 amino acids. V lost 6 bases and J 4 bases, leaving 16 bases between the germline ends.

This sequence joins TRBV18 and TRBJ2-1; 10 bases match TRBD2. Germline V gene sequence: CDR1 KGHSH, CDR2 LQKENI. J gave up 1 base and V 3 bases, and 3 bases lay outside the gene matches. The CDR3 loop spans 16 amino acids. The CDR3 nucleotides read TGTGCCAGCTCACCTCTAGCGGGAGAGTCCTACAATGAGCAGTTCTTC. It yields the protein CASSPLAGESYNEQFF. Filled out from reference TRBV18 and TRBJ2-1, the complete variable domain reads NAGVMQNPRHLVRRRGQEARLRCSPMKGHSHVYWYRQLPEEGLKFMVYLQKENIIDESGMPKERFSAEFPKEGPSILRIQQVVRGDSAAYFCASSPLAGESYNEQFFGPGTRLTVL.

V and J are TRBV28 and TRBJ1-2; D ambiguous. Looked up from germline, CDR1 is MDHEN and CDR2 is SYDVKM. Trimming shortened V by 6 bases and J by 8 bases, and 22 bases separated the two germline ends. This CDR3 is built from 15 residues. CDR3 residues: CASSPLTVPKGGYTF. Written as DNA, the CDR3 is TGTGCCAGCAGCCCACTCACGGTCCCCAAGGGCGGCTACACCTTC.

J is TRBJ2-1 and V is TRBV11-3; D unclear. The germline gives CDR1 SGHNT, CDR2 YENEEA. Trimming removed 11 bases at V and 8 bases at J, with 7 bases between. The length of the CDR3 is 9 residues. CDR3 coding DNA: TGTGCCGCCTGCTATGAGCAGTTCTTC. It specifies CAACYEQFF. The full variable domain, rest sourced from reference TRBV11-3 and TRBJ2-1, is EAGVVQSPRYKIIEKKQPVAFWCNPISGHNTLYWYLQNLGQGPELLIRYENEEAVDDSQLPKDRFSAERLKGVDSTLKIQPAELGDSAVYLCAACYEQFFGPGTRLTVL.

The chain has TRBV28 and TRBJ2-7, with D tentatively TRBD1 (5 bases). Trimming took off 6 bases at V and 1 base at J, with 16 bases between the two ends. CDR1 and CDR2 (germline): MDHEN, SYDVKM. The CDR3 is 15 amino acids. The CDR3 DNA sequence: TGTGCCAGCAGACCCCCCCAGGGATTTTCCTACGAGCAGTACTTC. Its translation is CASRPPQGFSYEQYF. Full variable domain (outside the CDR3, taken from reference TRBV28 and TRBJ2-7): DVKVTQSSRYLVKRTGEKVFLECVQDMDHENMFWYRQDPGLGLRLIYFSYDVKMKEKGDIPEGYSVSREKKERFSLILESASTNQTSMYLCASRPPQGFSYEQYFGPGTRLTVT.

The chain links TRBV6-1 to TRBJ2-1, with 13 bases fitting TRBD2. The CDR3 has 15 amino acids. Germline CDR1 and CDR2: MNHNS and SASEGT. V was pared by 7 bases and J by 7 bases, with 7 bases of the junction left unmatched. CDR3 nucleotides: TGTGCCAGCAATTTGGGACTAGCGGGATCAAATGAGCAGTTCTTC. Residues: CASNLGLAGSNEQFF.

The rearrangement links TRBV10-3 to TRBJ2-5; either TRBD1 or TRBD2 may fit D (5 bases each). CDR3 size: 17 residues. Trimming left V 2 bases short and J 1 base short, with 17 bases between. Germline V lookup: CDR1 ENHRY, CDR2 SYGVKD. CDR3 amino acids: CAISEPLGDPSQETQYF. In DNA form, the CDR3 reads TGTGCCATCAGTGAGCCCCTGGGGGACCCTTCCCAAGAGACCCAGTACTTC.

This rearrangement joins TRBV11-2 to TRBJ2-5; tentatively, D is TRBD1 (6 bases). This CDR3 comprises 14 residues. With 5 bases removed from V and 2 bases from J, the gap between germline ends came to 12 bases. Germline V gene data show CDR1 as SGHAT and CDR2 as FQNNGV. DNA of the CDR3: TGTGCCAGCAGCCCTAGGGACAATCAAGAGACCCAGTACTTC. Residues: CASSPRDNQETQYF.

This rearrangement joins TRBV2 to TRBJ1-1, with TRBD1 matching 10 bases. The CDR3 has 13 amino acids. Per germline, CDR1 SNHLY and CDR2 FYNNEI. Trimming at V came to 10 bases and at J to 4 bases, leaving 6 bases not matched to a gene. CDR3 nucleotides: TGTGCCACCACCGGACAGGGGGGCACTGAAGCTTTCTTT. This codes for CATTGQGGTEAFF.

The rearrangement links TRBV5-4 to TRBJ2-1; the match to TRBD2 covers 9 bases. The V gene end was trimmed by 6 bases and the J gene end by 5 bases; junction bases not matched to a gene: 9. Germline CDR1 reads SGHNT; CDR2 reads YYREEE (reference sequence). The CDR3 length is 15 residues. The CDR3 region is CASKVSLAGNNEQFF. CDR3 coding DNA: TGTGCCAGCAAAGTCAGTCTAGCGGGAAACAATGAGCAGTTCTTC.

This clone was found once. V gene TRBV18 combines with J gene TRBJ2-7; 8 nucleotides agree with TRBD1. The germline CDR1 and CDR2 sequences are KGHSH and LQKENI. V shed 4 bases, J shed 5 bases, and the junction held 7 bases outside the gene matches. The length of the CDR3 is 14 residues. CDR3: CASSRGVTGDEQYF. The CDR3 DNA follows: TGTGCCAGCTCACGGGGGGTGACAGGGGACGAGCAGTACTTC.

The genes are TRBV28 and TRBJ1-1, with D uncertain. The CDR3 runs to 13 residues. The V and J ends lost 7 bases and 5 bases respectively, with 14 bases between them. The germline V gene has CDR1 MDHEN and CDR2 SYDVKM. The CDR3 DNA is TGTGCCAGCACCACAAGGCGGAGGACTGAAGCTTTCTTT. This gives the protein CASTTRRRTEAFF.

The chain recombines TRBV27 with TRBJ2-7; perhaps TRBD1 as D (6 bases). From germline, CDR1 is MNHEY and CDR2 SMNVEV (reference sequence). The germline V and J ends were trimmed by 5 bases and 2 bases, with 10 bases remaining between them. CDR3 length: 13 amino acids. CDR3 sequence: CASSPDSTYEQYF. The CDR3 coding sequence is TGTGCCAGCAGTCCGGACAGTACCTACGAGCAGTACTTC.

This chain links TRBV5-1 with TRBJ2-2; the match to TRBD1 covers 9 bases. V was clipped by 4 bases and J by 6 bases; unmatched bases: 4. CDR1 SGHRS and CDR2 YFSETQ come from the germline V gene. CDR3 length equals 14 residues. CDR3 coding DNA: TGCGCCAGCAGCACAGGGGGCAGGTCCGGGGAGCTGTTTTTT. The encoded protein is CASSTGGRSGELFF.

CDR3 DNA: TGTGCCACCAGCAGTCGACAGGGTGGGTCCCACGAGCAGTACTTC. Translating it yields CATSSRQGGSHEQYF. The J gene is TRBJ2-7, the V gene TRBV15, with 7 bases aligning to TRBD1. V was clipped by 3 bases and J by 5 bases; unmatched bases: 10. From germline, CDR1 is LNHNV and CDR2 YYDKDF (reference sequence). CDR3 length: 15 residues.

The gene calls are TRBV28 and TRBJ2-7; D remains unclear. The CDR3 is 13 residues long. The germline CDR1 and CDR2 sequences are MDHEN and SYDVKM. V lost 2 bases to trimming and J lost 6 bases, with 11 bases between them. CDR3 in amino acids: CASSLSPFSEQYF. In DNA form, the CDR3 reads TGTGCCAGCAGTTTAAGCCCCTTTTCCGAGCAGTACTTC.